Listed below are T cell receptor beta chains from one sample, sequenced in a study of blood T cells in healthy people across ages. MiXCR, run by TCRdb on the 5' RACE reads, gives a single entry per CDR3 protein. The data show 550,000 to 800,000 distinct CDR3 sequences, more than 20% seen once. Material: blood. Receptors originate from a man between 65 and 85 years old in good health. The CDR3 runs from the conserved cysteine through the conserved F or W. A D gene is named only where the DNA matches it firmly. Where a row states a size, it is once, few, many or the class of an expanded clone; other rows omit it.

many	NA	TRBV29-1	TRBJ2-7	CSVDRGYEQYF	TGCAGCGTTGACAGGGGCTACGAGCAGTACTTC
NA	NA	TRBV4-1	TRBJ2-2	CASSQDWSGELFF	TGCGCCAGCAGCCAAGATTGGTCCGGGGAGCTGTTTTTT
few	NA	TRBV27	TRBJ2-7	CASRNHGAEQYF	TGTGCCAGCAGGAACCACGGGGCCGAGCAGTACTTC
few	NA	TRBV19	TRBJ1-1	CASSRGVNTEAFF	TGTGCCAGTAGTAGAGGGGTGAACACTGAAGCTTTCTTT
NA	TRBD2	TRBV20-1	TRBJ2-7	CSARGAGGPYEQYF	TGCAGTGCTAGGGGAGCGGGAGGACCCTACGAGCAGTACTTC
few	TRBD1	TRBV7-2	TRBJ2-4	CASSQDRTHIQYF	TGTGCCAGCAGCCAGGACAGGACGCACATTCAGTACTTC
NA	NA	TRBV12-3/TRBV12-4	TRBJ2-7	CASSLGYLEQYF	TGTGCCAGCAGTCTGGGATACCTCGAGCAGTACTTC
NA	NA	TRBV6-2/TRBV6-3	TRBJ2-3	CASSWGRGTDTQYF	TGTGCCAGCAGTTGGGGCAGGGGTACAGATACGCAGTATTTT
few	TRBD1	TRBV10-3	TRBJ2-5	CAIGDRAQETQYF	TGTGCCATCGGGGACAGGGCCCAAGAGACCCAGTACTTC
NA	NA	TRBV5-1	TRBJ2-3	CASSFRRPSGTDTQYF	TGCGCCAGCAGCTTCCGACGACCTTCAGGCACAGATACGCAGTATTTT
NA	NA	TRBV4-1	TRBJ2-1	CASSQVFGSDYNEQFF	TGCGCCAGCAGCCAAGTTTTCGGGAGTGATTACAATGAGCAGTTCTTC
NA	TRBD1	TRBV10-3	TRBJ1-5	CAISSGGWGNQPQHF	TGTGCCATCAGTTCAGGGGGCTGGGGCAATCAGCCCCAGCATTTT
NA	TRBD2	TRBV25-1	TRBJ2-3	CASSEMRLAGNTDTQYF	TGTGCCAGCAGTGAGATGCGACTAGCGGGAAACACAGATACGCAGTATTTT
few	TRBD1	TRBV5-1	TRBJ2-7	CASGQGPAYEQYF	TGCGCCAGCGGACAGGGCCCAGCCTACGAGCAGTACTTC
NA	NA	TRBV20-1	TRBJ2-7	CSAPLGGGAEQYF	TGCAGTGCTCCTCTGGGCGGAGGGGCCGAGCAGTACTTC
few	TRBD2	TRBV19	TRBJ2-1	CASSTTGLALYNEQFF	TGTGCCAGTAGCACTACGGGACTAGCGCTATACAATGAGCAGTTCTTC
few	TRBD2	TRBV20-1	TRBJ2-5	CSARRALAGDLETQYF	TGCAGTGCACGGCGAGCGCTAGCGGGAGACCTGGAGACCCAGTACTTC
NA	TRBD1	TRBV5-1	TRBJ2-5	CASSTGQGRETQYF	TGCGCCAGCAGTACGGGACAGGGGAGAGAGACCCAGTACTTC
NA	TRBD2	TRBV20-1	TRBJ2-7	CSARDELTSASYEQYF	TGCAGTGCTAGAGATGAACTGACTAGCGCCTCCTACGAGCAGTACTTC
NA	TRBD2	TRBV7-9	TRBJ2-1	CASSPGGTSVKNEQFF	TGTGCCAGCAGCCCAGGTGGGACTAGCGTAAAGAATGAGCAGTTCTTC
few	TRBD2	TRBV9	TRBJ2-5	CASSPRAGLAEQETQYF	TGTGCCAGCAGCCCGCGGGCGGGACTAGCGGAGCAAGAGACCCAGTACTTC
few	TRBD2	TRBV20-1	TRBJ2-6	CSAMRAGISGANVLTF	TGCAGTGCTATGCGAGCGGGGATCTCTGGGGCCAACGTCCTGACTTTC
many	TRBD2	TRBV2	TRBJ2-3	CAGGLAGASTDTQYF	TGTGCCGGAGGACTAGCGGGTGCTAGCACAGATACGCAGTATTTT
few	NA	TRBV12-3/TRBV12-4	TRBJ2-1	CASSPIGDGVHEQFF	TGTGCCAGCAGTCCCATAGGCGATGGAGTACATGAGCAGTTCTTC
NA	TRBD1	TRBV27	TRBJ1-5	CASRLLQGEYNQPQHF	TGTGCCAGCAGGTTACTACAGGGGGAGTACAATCAGCCCCAGCATTTT
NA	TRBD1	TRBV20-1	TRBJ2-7	CSATGTGDYEQYF	TGCAGTGCTACCGGGACAGGGGATTACGAGCAGTACTTC
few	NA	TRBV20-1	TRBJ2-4	CSASPGALAKNIQYF	TGCAGTGCTAGCCCGGGAGCACTAGCCAAAAACATTCAGTACTTC
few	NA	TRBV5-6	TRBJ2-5	CASSLARGIGSVF	TGTGCCAGCAGCTTGGCCCGGGGTATCGGGTCGGTCTTC
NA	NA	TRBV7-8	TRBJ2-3	CASSLVALDTQYF	TGTGCCAGCAGCTTAGTAGCCTTAGATACGCAGTATTTT
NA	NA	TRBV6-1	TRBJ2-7	CASSEDPGLAYEQYF	TGTGCCAGCAGTGAAGATCCAGGGTTGGCCTACGAGCAGTACTTC
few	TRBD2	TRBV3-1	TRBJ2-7	CASSQGGLASRDYEQYF	TGTGCCAGCAGCCAAGGGGGACTAGCATCAAGGGACTACGAGCAGTACTTC
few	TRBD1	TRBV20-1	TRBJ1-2	CSAIPPGQVYGYTF	TGCAGTGCTATACCTCCGGGACAGGTCTATGGCTACACCTTC
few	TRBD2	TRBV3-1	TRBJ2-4	CASSQDWLAGGVQYF	TGTGCCAGCAGCCAAGATTGGCTAGCGGGAGGGGTCCAGTACTTC
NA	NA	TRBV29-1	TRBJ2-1	CSVEDQMGSGNEQFF	TGCAGCGTTGAAGATCAGATGGGATCTGGCAATGAGCAGTTCTTC
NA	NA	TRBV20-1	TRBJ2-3	CSAGGAPPVF	TGCAGTGCTGGGGGGGCCCCCCCTGTTTTT
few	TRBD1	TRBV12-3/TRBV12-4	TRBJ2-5	CASSDGTGGQETQYF	TGTGCCAGCAGCGATGGGACAGGGGGGCAAGAGACCCAGTACTTC
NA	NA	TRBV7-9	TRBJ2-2	CASSPGVGQNTGELFF	TGTGCCAGCAGCCCAGGGGTGGGACAGAACACCGGGGAGCTGTTTTTT
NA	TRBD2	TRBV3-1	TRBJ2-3	CASSQASGRGTDTQYF	TGTGCCAGCAGCCAGGCTAGCGGGAGGGGAACAGATACGCAGTATTTT
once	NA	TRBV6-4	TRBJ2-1	CASSVGTDSYNEQFF	TGTGCCAGCAGTGTCGGCACTGACTCCTACAATGAGCAGTTCTTC
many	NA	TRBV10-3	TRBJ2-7	CAISPGSGSSYEQYF	TGTGCCATCAGCCCGGGGAGCGGGTCTTCCTACGAGCAGTACTTC
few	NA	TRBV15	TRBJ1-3	CATSRDPRGIGNTIYF	TGTGCCACCAGCAGAGATCCCCGGGGTATTGGAAACACCATATATTTT